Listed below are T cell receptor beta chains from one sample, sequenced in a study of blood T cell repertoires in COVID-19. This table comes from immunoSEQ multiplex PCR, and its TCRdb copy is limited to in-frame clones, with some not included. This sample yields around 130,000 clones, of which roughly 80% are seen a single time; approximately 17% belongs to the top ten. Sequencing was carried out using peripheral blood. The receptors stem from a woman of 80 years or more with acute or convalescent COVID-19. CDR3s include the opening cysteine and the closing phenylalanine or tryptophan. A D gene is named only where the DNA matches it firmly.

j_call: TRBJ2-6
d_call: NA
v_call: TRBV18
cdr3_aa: CASSNSGANVLTF

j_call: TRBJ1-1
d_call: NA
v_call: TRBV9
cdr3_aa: CASSPHGQFGTEAFF

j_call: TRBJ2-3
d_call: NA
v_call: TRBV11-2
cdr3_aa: CASSPPGVLTDTQYF

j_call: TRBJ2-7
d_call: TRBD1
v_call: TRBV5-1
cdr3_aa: CASGTGDFYEQYF

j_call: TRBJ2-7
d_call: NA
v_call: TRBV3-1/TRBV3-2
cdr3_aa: CASSRIGTSISEQYF

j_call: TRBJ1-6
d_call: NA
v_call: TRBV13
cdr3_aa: CASSDKTRDLNSPLHF

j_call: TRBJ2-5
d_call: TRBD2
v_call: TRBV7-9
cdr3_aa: CASSSSGRAPGTQYF

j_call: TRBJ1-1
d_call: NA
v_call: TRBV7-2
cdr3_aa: CASSLRPGGENTEAFF

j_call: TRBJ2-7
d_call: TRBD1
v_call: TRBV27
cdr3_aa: CASSRDRGTYEQYF

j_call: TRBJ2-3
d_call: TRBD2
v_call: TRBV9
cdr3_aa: CASSPRLAGGTDTQYF

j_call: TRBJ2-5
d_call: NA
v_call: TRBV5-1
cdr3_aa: CASRTNGRAQETQYF

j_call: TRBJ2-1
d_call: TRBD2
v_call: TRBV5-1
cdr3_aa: CASGTTSGSHEQFF

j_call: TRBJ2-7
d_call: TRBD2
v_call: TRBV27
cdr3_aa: CASSHTRTSGRYEQYF

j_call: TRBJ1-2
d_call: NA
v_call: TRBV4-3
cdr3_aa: CASSQDNSFSNGYTF

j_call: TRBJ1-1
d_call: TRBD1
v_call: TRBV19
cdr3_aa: CASSIGQGAAEAFF

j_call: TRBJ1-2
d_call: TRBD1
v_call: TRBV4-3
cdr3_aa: CASSQDYPGGRGYTF

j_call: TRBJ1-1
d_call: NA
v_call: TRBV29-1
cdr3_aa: CSAEKGENRRTEAFF

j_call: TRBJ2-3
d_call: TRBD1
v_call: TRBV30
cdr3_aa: CAWSPGQGVTDTQYF

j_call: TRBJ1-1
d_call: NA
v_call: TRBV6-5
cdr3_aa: CASSYSKYMGAGEAFF

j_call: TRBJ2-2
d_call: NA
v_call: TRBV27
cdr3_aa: CASSFLQEPGELFF

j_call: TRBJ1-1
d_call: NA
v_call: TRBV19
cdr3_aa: CASKGGGTEAFF

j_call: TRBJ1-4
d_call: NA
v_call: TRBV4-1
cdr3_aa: CASSQRGLKEKLFF

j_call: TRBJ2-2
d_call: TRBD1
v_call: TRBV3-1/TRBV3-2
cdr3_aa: CASSHRGRNTGELFF

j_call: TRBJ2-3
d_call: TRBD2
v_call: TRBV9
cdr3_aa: CASSAGLAGGLTDTQYF

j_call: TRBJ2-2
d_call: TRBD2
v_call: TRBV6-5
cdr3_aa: CASSHQVGRAGELFF

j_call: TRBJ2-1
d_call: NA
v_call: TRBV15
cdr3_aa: CATSRDGGGGWSYNEQFF

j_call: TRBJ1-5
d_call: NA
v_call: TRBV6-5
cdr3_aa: CASSYSSNQPQHF

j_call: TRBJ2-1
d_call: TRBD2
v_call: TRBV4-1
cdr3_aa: CASSQGRGGYNEQFF

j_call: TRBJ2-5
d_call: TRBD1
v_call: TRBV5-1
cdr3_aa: CASSGETGVGTQYF

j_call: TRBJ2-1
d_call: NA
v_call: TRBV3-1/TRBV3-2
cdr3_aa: CASLERNEQFF

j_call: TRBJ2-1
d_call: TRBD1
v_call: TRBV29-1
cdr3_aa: CSVPTGGTAPEQFF

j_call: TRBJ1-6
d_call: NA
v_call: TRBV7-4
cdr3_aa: CASSPLAGDEGTSPLHF